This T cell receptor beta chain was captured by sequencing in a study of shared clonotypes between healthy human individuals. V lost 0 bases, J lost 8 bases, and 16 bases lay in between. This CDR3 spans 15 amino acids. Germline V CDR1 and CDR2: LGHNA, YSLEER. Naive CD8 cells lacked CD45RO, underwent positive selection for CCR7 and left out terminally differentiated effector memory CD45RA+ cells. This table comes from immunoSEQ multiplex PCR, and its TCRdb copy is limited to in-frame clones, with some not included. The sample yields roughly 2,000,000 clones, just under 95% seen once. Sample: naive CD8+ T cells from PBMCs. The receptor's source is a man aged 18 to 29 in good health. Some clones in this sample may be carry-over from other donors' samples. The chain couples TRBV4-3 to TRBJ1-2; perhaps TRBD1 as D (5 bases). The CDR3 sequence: CASSQETRQGRGYTF. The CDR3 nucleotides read TGCGCCAGCAGCCAAGAAACCCGTCAGGGTAGAGGCTACACCTTC.